A single TCR beta chain is shown here with its context. Germline values: CDR1 LGHNA, CDR2 YSLEER. Trimming stripped 1 base from V and 1 base from J, with 14 bases between. CDR3 length equals 16 residues. Primers used in a second PCR of about 6 to 11 cycles were a sample-barcoded 5' primer and a J-beta primer mix. Every cDNA molecule bore a tag from a template-switch adaptor containing 12 random nucleotides. Each CDR3 protein is one row after TCRdb ran MiXCR on the 5' RACE reads. Among some 800,000 distinct CDR3 sequences, 20% to 25% were seen once, and the ten largest hold approximately 3.7%. About 10 milliliters of peripheral blood were drawn from each donor into EDTA-treated tubes. The data were taken from a study of blood T cells in healthy people across ages. These data are also associated with another study on T cells of mothers and their children. That work adds: The sample comes from nine or ten healthy Caucasian donors: mothers and children. Researchers report slightly higher, though non-significant, overlap in related mother-child pairs than in unrelated pairs.

The chain joins TRBV4-3 to TRBJ2-7, with D maybe TRBD2 (6 bases). The sample consisted of blood. This sequence originates from a boy younger than 18 in good health. The CDR3 loop is CASSQGFRGTSYEQYF. CDR3 in DNA: TGCGCCAGCAGCCAAGGATTCCGGGGGACTTCCTACGAGCAGTACTTC.